These 24 T cell receptor beta chains came from one sample sequenced in a study of blood T cell repertoires in COVID-19. The data were produced by immunoSEQ multiplex PCR, yet TCRdb's version contains in-frame clones alone and is incomplete. The sample has over 300,000 clones; roughly 88% are singletons. The sequenced sample consisted of PBMCs or T cells enriched from blood (not recorded which). These receptors all come from a woman between 25 and 40 years old with acute COVID-19.

The genes are TRBV4-2 and TRBJ2-1; possibly TRBD2 for D (8 bases). Germline V gene lookup returns CDR1 LGHNA and CDR2 YNFKEQ. CDR3 length: 17 amino acids. V lost 6 bases to trimming and J lost 2 bases, with 20 bases between them. CDR3 in amino acids: CASSQGGGGPPYNEQFF. The DNA of the CDR3 is TGTGCCAGCAGTCAGGGGGGCGGGGGGCCACCCTACAATGAGCAGTTCTTC.

The chain is built from TRBV18 and TRBJ1-3; the match to TRBD1 covers 7 bases. This CDR3 has 17 amino acids. The J segment lost 0 bases and the V segment lost 0 bases, leaving 5 bases of the junction unmatched. Germline CDR1 is KGHSH and CDR2 is LQKENI. The CDR3 loop reads CASSPPRTGTSGNTIYF. The CDR3 nucleotides read TGTGCCAGCTCACCACCCCGGACAGGTACCTCTGGAAACACCATATATTTT. Filled out from reference TRBV18 and TRBJ1-3, the complete variable domain reads NAGVMQNPRHLVRRRGQEARLRCSPMKGHSHVYWYRQLPEEGLKFMVYLQKENIIDESGMPKERFSAEFPKEGPSILRIQQVVRGDSAAYFCASSPPRTGTSGNTIYFGEGSWLTVV.

The chain employs TRBV7-2 and TRBJ2-3; TRBD2 is a possible D gene (5 bases). This CDR3 is 14 amino acids long. Germline values: CDR1 SGHTA, CDR2 FQGNSA. V lost 1 base, J lost 6 bases, and 11 bases lay in between. The DNA for the CDR3 is TGTGCCAGCAGCTTAGGCGGGTCCTCGGATACGCAGTATTTT. Amino acids: CASSLGGSSDTQYF.

CDR3 coding DNA: TGTGCCAGTAGCCACCTTCTGGCGAGCGGGGATAACTATGGCTACACCTTC. It encodes CASSHLLASGDNYGYTF. The J gene is TRBJ1-2, the V gene TRBV19; no reliable D call. This CDR3 region has 17 residues. The germline V gene encodes CDR1 LNHDA and CDR2 SQIVND (reference sequence). Trimming took 6 bases from V and 1 from J, leaving 21 bases between them.

This clone showed up just once. The chain joins TRBV19 to TRBJ1-1; TRBD1 matches at 7 bases. Losses at the gene ends were 5 bases for V and 6 bases for J; bases not matched to a gene: 6. From germline, CDR1 is LNHDA and CDR2 SQIVND (reference sequence). The CDR3 is 13 amino acids. The CDR3 bases are TGTGCCAGTAGTTGGGACAGAATCTCTGAAGCTTTCTTT. Translation gives CASSWDRISEAFF.

The chain combines TRBV2 with TRBJ1-4, with D possibly TRBD1 on 6 matching bases. The germline V and J ends were trimmed by 4 bases and 8 bases, with 17 bases remaining between them. This CDR3 has 15 residues. Germline V gene data show CDR1 as SNHLY and CDR2 as FYNNEI. CDR3 sequence reads: CASSADRQVREKLFF. The CDR3 DNA sequence: TGTGCCAGCAGTGCGGACCGACAGGTCCGAGAAAAACTGTTTTTT.

The V gene is TRBV10-2, the J gene TRBJ2-5, with TRBD2 matching 7 bases. This CDR3 is 14 amino acids long. Germline CDR1 reads WSHSY; CDR2 reads SAAADI. Trimming removed 4 bases from V and 2 bases from J; junction bases left unmatched: 4. CDR3: CASSASGAQETQYF. Here the CDR3 DNA reads TGCGCCAGCAGTGCGAGCGGGGCACAAGAGACCCAGTACTTC.

The CDR3 nucleotides are TGTGCCAGCAGTGCGACAGGGGATGAAAAACTGTTTTTT. Its translation: CASSATGDEKLFF. The V and J genes are TRBV2 and TRBJ1-4; TRBD1 matches at 8 bases. V dropped 4 bases and J dropped 6; count of bases not matched to a gene: 1. Germline V gives CDR1 SNHLY, CDR2 FYNNEI. This CDR3 has 13 residues.

There are a few counts of this clone. The chain is built from TRBV10-3 and TRBJ1-2; 7 positions match TRBD1. The CDR3 extends over 13 amino acids. The germline gives CDR1 ENHRY, CDR2 SYGVKD. Losses at the gene ends were 6 bases for V and 4 bases for J; bases not matched to a gene: 5. CDR3 sequence reads: CAISGGTAYGYTF. The CDR3 nucleotides are TGTGCCATCAGCGGCGGGACAGCCTATGGCTACACCTTC.

The sample holds one count of this clone. CDR3 sequence: CAHPFRRGARVRHHEQYF. DNA of the CDR3: TGTGCCCACCCCTTTAGGCGGGGGGCGCGGGTAAGACATCACGAGCAGTACTTC. This sequence joins TRBV30 and TRBJ2-7; 8 bases match TRBD2. The junction had 26 bases not matched to a gene; V was cut back by 8 bases and J by 5 bases. Germline-derived CDR1 and CDR2 are GTSNPN and SVGIG (reference sequence). The CDR3 contains 18 residues.

This chain uses TRBV7-9 with TRBJ1-1; 8 positions agree with TRBD1. Losses at the gene ends were 3 bases for V and 5 bases for J; bases not matched to a gene: 8. CDR1 is SEHNR and CDR2 is FQNEAQ in the germline V gene (reference sequence). The CDR3 has 15 amino acids. The CDR3 region has the DNA TGTGCCAGCAGCTTCCCCGGGACAGGCAGGACTGAAGCTTTCTTT. Encoded protein: CASSFPGTGRTEAFF.

The chain employs TRBV29-1 and TRBJ2-1; the match to TRBD2 covers 8 bases. The CDR3 consists of 14 residues. The ends lost 7 bases at V and 3 bases at J; junction bases unmatched: 8. Per germline, CDR1 SQVTM and CDR2 ANQGSEA. CDR3 sequence (DNA): TGCAGCGCTTCCGGGAGGGGAAACTACAATGAGCAGTTCTTC. Residues: CSASGRGNYNEQFF.

The J gene is TRBJ2-7, the V gene TRBV5-1; 10 bases fit TRBD1. The V segment lost 4 bases and the J segment 4 bases; nucleotides outside the gene matches: 5. The CDR3 totals 14 residues. Germline lookup yields CDR1 SGHRS and CDR2 YFSETQ. DNA of the CDR3: TGCGCCAGCAGCATGACAGGGGGCACTTACGAGCAGTACTTC. It codes for CASSMTGGTYEQYF.

The chain has TRBV6-5 and TRBJ1-2; 8 nucleotides match TRBD1. Germline V gene sequence: CDR1 MNHEY, CDR2 SVGAGI. The CDR3 is 13 residues long. Unmatched junction bases numbered 6, after V lost 5 bases and J lost 7 bases. The CDR3 DNA is TGTGCCAGCAGTCGAGGACAGGGAGGTGGCTACACCTTC. It codes for CASSRGQGGGYTF.

J is TRBJ1-3 and V is TRBV5-5; possible D gene TRBD1, 5 bases. The CDR3 sequence is 15 residues long. Germline CDR1 and CDR2: SGHKS and YYEKEE (reference sequence). V shed 0 bases and J shed 3 bases, with 10 bases lying between them. The CDR3 region is CASSLVGDFGNTIYF. Here the CDR3 DNA reads TGTGCCAGCAGCTTGGTCGGGGACTTTGGAAACACCATATATTTT.

The J gene is TRBJ2-2, the V gene TRBV18; possibly TRBD1 for D (6 bases). V gave up 0 bases and J gave up 7 bases, with 9 bases separating them. Germline values: CDR1 KGHSH, CDR2 LQKENI. There are 14 residues in the CDR3. The CDR3 region is CASSPPTGNGELFF. CDR3 DNA: TGTGCCAGCTCACCACCCACAGGGAACGGGGAGCTGTTTTTT.

This chain uses TRBV10-3 with TRBJ1-1; D perhaps matches TRBD1 (5 bases). V shed 6 bases and J shed 10 bases, with 18 bases lying between them. CDR3 size: 13 residues. Germline CDR1 is ENHRY and CDR2 is SYGVKD. The CDR3 sequence is CAISGGDGERAFF. The CDR3 DNA follows: TGTGCCATCAGCGGGGGAGATGGGGAGCGAGCTTTCTTT.

V and J are TRBV11-2 and TRBJ2-7, with D perhaps TRBD1 (6 bases). Germline assignment: CDR1 SGHAT and CDR2 FQNNGV. Trimming pared 6 bases from V and 1 base from J, leaving 19 bases between. This CDR3 contains 16 residues. CDR3 bases: TGTGCCAGCAGAGAGGCTAGGACAGTCCTATCCTACGAGCAGTACTTC. Amino acid sequence: CASREARTVLSYEQYF.

This chain uses TRBV7-3 with TRBJ1-6; D is unresolved. Germline loops: CDR1 SGHTA, CDR2 FQGTGA. The CDR3 extends over 14 amino acids. Trimming took off 2 bases at V and 7 bases at J, with 9 bases between the two ends. CDR3 nucleotide sequence: TGTGCCAGCAGCTTAGGAGGTTCCAATTCACCCCTCCACTTT. It specifies CASSLGGSNSPLHF.

This chain uses TRBV14 with TRBJ1-1, with 7 nucleotides matching TRBD1. The V and J ends lost 2 bases and 3 bases, in that order; junction bases with no gene match: 3. Germline CDR1 SGHDN, CDR2 FVKESK. The CDR3 runs 14 residues. The CDR3 DNA is TGTGCCAGCAGCCAACTCGACAGGGACACTGAAGCTTTCTTT. Translation: CASSQLDRDTEAFF.

This sequence joins TRBV5-5 and TRBJ1-5; tentatively, D is TRBD1 (5 bases). Germline CDR1 reads SGHKS; CDR2 reads YYEKEE (reference sequence). This CDR3 has 14 residues. The V end lost 0 bases, the J end lost 6 bases, and 10 bases lay between the germline ends. CDR3: CASSLDVGPQPQHF. The CDR3 DNA follows: TGTGCCAGCAGCTTGGATGTGGGGCCTCAGCCCCAGCATTTT.

This sequence joins TRBV19 and TRBJ2-7, with D possibly being TRBD2 (5 bases). Germline-derived CDR1 and CDR2 are LNHDA and SQIVND (reference sequence). There are 15 residues in the CDR3. The ends were cut back, 5 bases at V and 2 bases at J, with 16 bases in the middle. CDR3 amino acids: CASSLGLAFPYEQYF. CDR3 coding DNA: TGTGCCAGTAGTCTCGGACTTGCATTTCCCTACGAGCAGTACTTC.

The chain has TRBV4-1 and TRBJ2-3; possibly TRBD2 for D (5 bases). The CDR3 covers 15 residues. In germline, CDR1 is MGHRA, CDR2 YSYEKL. Trimming shortened V by 1 base and J by 4 bases, and 12 bases separated the two germline ends. Here the CDR3 DNA reads TGCGCCAGCAGCCAAGTATCTACTAGAGCAGATACGCAGTATTTT. It codes for CASSQVSTRADTQYF.

The gene calls are TRBV5-1 and TRBJ2-1; 12 bases fit TRBD1. Trimming removed 1 base from V and 7 bases from J; junction bases left unmatched: 15. Germline V gene sequence: CDR1 SGHRS, CDR2 YFSETQ. The CDR3 contains 19 residues. The CDR3 DNA sequence: TGCGCCAGCAGCTTGCTTCGGGATATCCCGGGACAGGGGGCAAATGAGCAGTTCTTC. It specifies CASSLLRDIPGQGANEQFF.